This note documents a single T cell receptor beta chain sequence. V was pared by 2 bases and J by 4 bases, with 9 bases of the junction left unmatched. The CDR3 length is 19 residues. Germline V gene lookup returns CDR1 SEHNR and CDR2 FQNEAQ (reference sequence). The data were taken from a study of blood T cell repertoires in COVID-19. Study context: T cells, B-cell-depleted T cells, or PBMCs supplied cDNA or gDNA.

In the original workflow: Nucleated cell counts were estimated from reference gene primer amplification. TCRdb's table, derived via immunoSEQ multiplex PCR, lists solely in-frame clones and lacks some. V and J calls and clone size are as listed in that table; D and trimming were resolved from the DNA. The sample has 200,000 to 250,000 clones, roughly nine tenths seen once; the top ten hold less than 14%. The sequence derives from a man in his thirties or forties who had recovered from COVID-19. The rearrangement joins TRBV7-9 to TRBJ2-2; 14 positions match TRBD2. Sequencing was done on a sample of PBMCs or T cells enriched from blood (not recorded which). The chain's CDR3 is CASSLSTGTSGSSTGELFF. In nucleotides, the CDR3 is TGTGCCAGCAGCTTATCTACCGGGACTAGCGGGAGTAGCACCGGGGAGCTGTTTTTT.